This TCR beta chain comes out of a study of blood T cell repertoires in COVID-19. Trimming took 5 bases from V and 1 from J, leaving 8 bases between them. The CDR3 spans 14 residues. The germline CDR1 and CDR2 sequences are MNHEY and SVGAGI. Sequenced by immunoSEQ multiplex PCR; TCRdb stores in-frame clones only, minus some. This table has approximately 250,000 clones, 84% appearing once. Sequencing was performed on peripheral blood. This sequence was found in a human donor in a cohort sampled during active COVID-19. The chain joins TRBV6-5 to TRBJ2-2; D may be TRBD1 (5 bases). CDR3 loop: CASSQTENTGELFF. CDR3 nucleotide sequence: TGTGCCAGCAGTCAGACAGAGAACACCGGGGAGCTGTTTTTT.